These 23 T cell receptor beta chains were sequenced from one sample in a study of cytomegalovirus exposure and HLA in healthy donors. PCR used 60 Vbeta primers and 13 Jbeta primers. Clones were sequenced by immunoSEQ multiplex PCR, and TCRdb holds only the in-frame ones, with some missing. The data hold 100,000 to 150,000 clones, with about 8.6% observed a single time. Input material: PBMCs. The source is a woman aged 40 to 55 in good health and CMV-seropositive.

CDR3: CASSLLGTNTGELFF. As DNA, the CDR3 is TGTGCCAGCAGCTTGCTGGGGACAAACACCGGGGAGCTGTTTTTT. The chain employs TRBV5-5 and TRBJ2-2, with D maybe TRBD1 (6 bases). The CDR3 is 15 amino acids. The germline CDR1 and CDR2 sequences are SGHKS and YYEKEE (reference sequence). V lost 1 base and J lost 2, with 9 bases in between.

The sample holds a few counts of this clone. The rearrangement links TRBV5-4 to TRBJ1-1, with D tentatively TRBD1 (6 bases). Germline V gene sequence: CDR1 SGHNT, CDR2 YYREEE (reference sequence). This CDR3 is 15 amino acids long. Trimming stripped 4 bases from V and 1 base from J, with 14 bases between. The CDR3 region is CASSGGGRGNTEAFF. In nucleotides, the CDR3 is TGTGCCAGCAGCGGGGGGGGCAGGGGGAACACTGAAGCTTTCTTT. The full variable domain, in which reference TRBV5-4 and TRBJ1-1 provide the parts outside the CDR3, is ETGVTQSPTHLIKTRGQQVTLRCSSQSGHNTVSWYQQALGQGPQFIFQYYREEENGRGNFPPRFSGLQFPNYSSELNVNALELDDSALYLCASSGGGRGNTEAFFGQGTRLTVV.

The chain links TRBV11-2 to TRBJ1-1, with 8 bases aligning to TRBD1. The V gene's germline CDR1 is SGHAT and CDR2 FQNNGV. Unmatched junction bases numbered 13, after V lost 5 bases and J lost 8 bases. This CDR3 has 15 residues. The CDR3 loop is CASSPQGAERPEAFF. Written as DNA, the CDR3 is TGTGCCAGCAGCCCGCAGGGGGCGGAGAGGCCAGAAGCTTTCTTT.

Note on this clone: Likely a read error: the CDR3 ends without its conserved phenylalanine or tryptophan. V gene TRBV29-1 combines with J gene TRBJ2-3; 12 nucleotides line up with TRBD1. CDR3 length: 16 residues. With 6 bases clipped from V and 10 bases from J, the junction kept 17 bases outside the gene matches. Germline-derived CDR1 and CDR2 are SQVTM and ANQGSEA. The CDR3 nucleotides are TGCAGCGTCGTGAAAGGGGACAGGGGGCTGTCGGATGCGCAGTATGTT. It specifies CSVVKGDRGLSDAQYV.

The V and J genes are TRBV6-4 and TRBJ2-1; 8 bases are a match to TRBD1. Germline assignment: CDR1 MRHNA and CDR2 SNTAGT. The CDR3 loop spans 14 amino acids. Trimming removed 0 bases from V and 8 bases from J; junction bases left unmatched: 3. For the CDR3, the DNA is TGTGCCAGCAGTGACTCCCCAGGGGGCCATGAGCAGTTCTTC. Residues: CASSDSPGGHEQFF.

This clone was picked up a small number of times. The chain carries TRBV7-8 and TRBJ1-3; D uncertain. CDR1 and CDR2 from the germline V gene are SGHVS and FQNEAQ. The CDR3 sequence is 16 residues long. Deletions cut 5 bases from V and 0 bases from J, with 14 bases between. Written as DNA, the CDR3 is TGTGCCAGCAGCAAGATGAAGCCCTTCTCTGGAAACACCATATATTTT. Its protein is CASSKMKPFSGNTIYF.

This clone was seen more than once but under ten times. The V call is TRBV5-1, the J call TRBJ1-5; no clear D. The CDR3 totals 15 residues. Trimming shortened V by 1 base and J by 5 bases, and 13 bases separated the two germline ends. Germline CDR1 and CDR2: SGHRS and YFSETQ. The CDR3 here is CASSLSGEGHQPQHF. In DNA, the CDR3 is TGCGCCAGCAGCTTGTCCGGGGAGGGTCATCAGCCCCAGCATTTT.

V is TRBV19 and J is TRBJ1-5; D call uncertain. CDR1 is LNHDA, CDR2 SQIVND, per germline (reference sequence). Deletions cut 6 bases from V and 0 bases from J, with 21 bases between. CDR3 length: 18 amino acids. The CDR3 reads CASSANETHSNSNQPQHF. The CDR3, as DNA: TGTGCCAGTAGCGCGAATGAGACACATAGTAATAGCAATCAGCCCCAGCATTTT.

This clone was counted a few times. The conserved phenylalanine or tryptophan is not found at the CDR3 terminus, so this likely reflects a read error. The gene calls are TRBV5-1 and TRBJ1-2, with a possible D match to TRBD1 (6 bases). V lost 4 bases to trimming and J lost 2 bases, with 12 bases between them. Per germline, CDR1 SGHRS and CDR2 YFSETQ. The CDR3 runs to 14 residues. For the CDR3, the DNA is TGCGCCAGCAGCGTTGGACAGCCAAACTATGGCTACACCGTC. Protein: CASSVGQPNYGYTV.

The sample holds a few counts of this clone. The rearrangement uses TRBV7-9 and TRBJ1-1; D perhaps matches TRBD1 (6 bases). CDR1 SEHNR and CDR2 FQNEAQ come from the germline V gene (reference sequence). The CDR3 spans 12 residues. V gave up 5 bases and J gave up 7 bases, with 11 bases separating them. CDR3 nucleotides: TGTGCCAGCAGCCCGACAGGTGGTGAAGCTTTCTTT. It codes for CASSPTGGEAFF.

The chain combines TRBV10-3 with TRBJ1-1, with 7 bases that match TRBD1. Germline CDR1 reads ENHRY; CDR2 reads SYGVKD. With V trimmed by 10 bases and J by 6 bases, 14 bases remained unmatched. The CDR3 covers 14 residues. CDR3 sequence: CATGEIGTASEAFF. The CDR3 nucleotides are TGTGCCACAGGGGAAATCGGGACAGCATCTGAAGCTTTCTTT.

The chain combines TRBV5-6 with TRBJ2-1; 11 bases map to TRBD2. There are 17 residues in the CDR3. V shed 0 bases, J shed 4 bases, and the junction held 6 bases outside the gene matches. Germline CDR1 SGHDT, CDR2 YYEEEE. This CDR3 reads CASSLGGTSGPYNEQFF. CDR3 DNA: TGTGCCAGCAGCTTGGGCGGGACTAGCGGTCCTTACAATGAGCAGTTCTTC.

This chain joins TRBV10-2 and TRBJ2-7; TRBD1 matches 7 bases. CDR3 size: 13 residues. Germline V gene lookup returns CDR1 WSHSY and CDR2 SAAADI. Trimming cost V 6 bases and J 2 bases; bases outside gene matches: 4. In DNA form, the CDR3 reads TGCGCCAGCAGCCCGGGACAGCCCTACGAGCAGTACTTC. The encoded protein is CASSPGQPYEQYF.

This clone was seen a handful of times. The V gene is TRBV27, the J gene TRBJ2-7, with 7 bases matching TRBD1. The CDR3 has 13 amino acids. Germline CDR1 reads MNHEY; CDR2 reads SMNVEV (reference sequence). Trimming took 4 bases from V and 0 from J; bases not matched to a gene: 0. This CDR3 is CASSWDSSYEQYF. The DNA of the CDR3 is TGTGCCAGCAGTTGGGACAGCTCCTACGAGCAGTACTTC.

This clone was recorded a few times. The rearrangement uses TRBV6-6 and TRBJ2-7, with 8 bases lining up with TRBD1. The ends lost 5 bases at V and 3 bases at J; junction bases unmatched: 9. CDR3 length: 15 amino acids. Germline loops: CDR1 MNHNY, CDR2 SVGAGI (reference sequence). CDR3 sequence: CASSAGQGVLYEQYF. The CDR3 nucleotides read TGTGCCAGCAGTGCCGGACAGGGAGTGCTCTACGAGCAGTACTTC.

This clone was counted a few times. The chain carries TRBV5-1 and TRBJ2-3, with D perhaps TRBD2 (7 bases). The CDR3 runs 14 residues. V was shortened by 3 bases and J by 3 bases, with 11 bases between the two germline ends. Looked up from germline, CDR1 is SGHRS and CDR2 is YFSETQ. CDR3 bases: TGCGCCAGCAGCTGGGGGGGGCGTACAGATACGCAGTATTTT. Translating it yields CASSWGGRTDTQYF.

J is TRBJ2-1 and V is TRBV5-1, with D unresolved. Trimming pared 2 bases from V and 4 bases from J, leaving 10 bases between. The CDR3 sequence is 14 residues long. The germline gives CDR1 SGHRS, CDR2 YFSETQ. CDR3 protein: CASSFRSRYNEQFF. Here the CDR3 DNA reads TGCGCCAGCAGCTTTAGATCGAGGTACAATGAGCAGTTCTTC.

This chain links TRBV18 with TRBJ2-3; 7 bases are shared with TRBD1. V lost 2 bases, J lost 0 bases, and 8 bases stayed unmatched. The germline V gene has CDR1 KGHSH and CDR2 LQKENI. The CDR3 consists of 17 residues. CDR3 region: CASSPGQQGLSTDTQYF. CDR3 nucleotides: TGTGCCAGCTCACCAGGGCAACAGGGGTTAAGCACAGATACGCAGTATTTT.

There are a few counts of this clone. The V call is TRBV28, the J call TRBJ1-1; the D is unclear. The CDR3 extends over 11 amino acids. Germline V gene lookup returns CDR1 MDHEN and CDR2 SYDVKM. The V end lost 2 bases, the J end lost 11 bases, and 9 bases lay between the germline ends. The CDR3 DNA is TGTGCCAGCAGTTTAAATTTCAGGGCTTTCTTT. It encodes CASSLNFRAFF.

The table lists this clone with many counts. The chain uses TRBV7-8 and TRBJ2-7; D perhaps matches TRBD2 (6 bases). This CDR3 spans 12 amino acids. CDR1 is SGHVS and CDR2 is FQNEAQ in the germline V gene. Trimming stripped 5 bases from V and 2 bases from J, with 7 bases between. CDR3 in DNA: TGTGCCAGCAGCCGGGGGACCTACGAGCAGTACTTC. Translated, it gives CASSRGTYEQYF.

This clone has a handful of counts. This chain links TRBV6-5 with TRBJ1-3; weak D call: TRBD1 (5 bases). The CDR3 runs 14 residues. Per the germline V gene, CDR1 is MNHEY and CDR2 is SVGAGI. V was pared by 6 bases and J by 0 bases, with 9 bases between. CDR3 sequence: CASRQTASGNTIYF. Here the CDR3 DNA reads TGTGCCAGCAGGCAGACAGCCTCTGGAAACACCATATATTTT.

J is TRBJ2-1 and V is TRBV5-1, with TRBD1 matching 7 bases. The germline CDR1 and CDR2 sequences are SGHRS and YFSETQ. This CDR3 has 15 amino acids. The V and J ends lost 0 bases and 5 bases, in that order; junction bases with no gene match: 5. The CDR3 DNA follows: TGCGCCAGCAGCTTGGTTACAGGGGATCACAATGAGCAGTTCTTC. It encodes CASSLVTGDHNEQFF.

There are a few counts of this clone. This chain connects TRBV21-1 to TRBJ2-2; the table's TRBD1 call for D was not verified on the DNA. TRBV21-1 is labeled a pseudogene. The CDR3 sequence is 15 residues long. The CDR3 nucleotides are TGTGCCAGCTGTCTAAGGGGAAATCACACCGGGGAGCTGTTTTTT. This sequence encodes CASCLRGNHTGELFF.